This T cell receptor beta chain was recorded in a study of OX40 agonist ivuxolimab in advanced cancers. V was pared by 2 bases and J by 3 bases, with 10 bases between. The CDR3 totals 14 residues. Per the germline V gene, CDR1 is MNHEY and CDR2 is SMNVEV (reference sequence). Overall study results and limits: In CD8+ T cells, expanded clones were on average more numerous than in CD4+.

Measured with immunoSEQ multiplex PCR; TCRdb has only the in-frame clones, and not every one. This table holds approximately 34,000 clones, around 90% found once. At baseline, cycle 4 day 1, and cycle 7 day 1, blood was sampled. With regard to this clone: The antigen is unknown.

The sequencing here drew on CD4+ or CD8+ T cells sorted from blood, taken in a trial of the OX40 agonist ivuxolimab. This clonotype was obtained from an adult with an advanced solid tumor such as melanoma, head and neck, liver or kidney cancer. The gene calls are TRBV27 and TRBJ1-1, with D unclear. The CDR3 DNA follows: TGTGCCAGCAGTTTAGGGGTCGCGGACACTGAAGCTTTCTTT. This encodes CASSLGVADTEAFF.